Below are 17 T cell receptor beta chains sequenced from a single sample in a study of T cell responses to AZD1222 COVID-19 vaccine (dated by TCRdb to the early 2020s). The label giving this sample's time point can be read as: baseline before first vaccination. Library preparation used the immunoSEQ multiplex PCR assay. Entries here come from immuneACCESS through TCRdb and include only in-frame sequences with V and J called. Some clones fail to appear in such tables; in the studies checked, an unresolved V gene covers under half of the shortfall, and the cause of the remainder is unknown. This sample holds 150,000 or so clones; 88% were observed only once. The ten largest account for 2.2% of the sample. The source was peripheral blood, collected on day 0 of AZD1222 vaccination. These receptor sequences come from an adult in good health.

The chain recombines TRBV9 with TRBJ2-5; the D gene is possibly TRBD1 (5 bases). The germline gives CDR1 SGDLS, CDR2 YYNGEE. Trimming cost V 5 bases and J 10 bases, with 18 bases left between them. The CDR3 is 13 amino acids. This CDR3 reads CASRPARGGNQYF. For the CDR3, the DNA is TGTGCCAGCAGGCCCGCTAGGGGTGGGAACCAGTACTTC.

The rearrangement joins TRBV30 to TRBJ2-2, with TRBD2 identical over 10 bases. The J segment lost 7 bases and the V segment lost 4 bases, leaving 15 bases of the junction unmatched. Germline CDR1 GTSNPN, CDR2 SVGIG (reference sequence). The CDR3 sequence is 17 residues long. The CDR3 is CAWNGASGSKKGGELFF. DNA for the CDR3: TGTGCCTGGAATGGGGCTAGCGGGAGCAAGAAGGGCGGGGAGCTGTTTTTT.

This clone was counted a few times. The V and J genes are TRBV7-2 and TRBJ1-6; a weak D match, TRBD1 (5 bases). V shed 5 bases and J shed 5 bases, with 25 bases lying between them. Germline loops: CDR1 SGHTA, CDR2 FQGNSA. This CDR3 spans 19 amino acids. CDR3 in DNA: TGTGCCAGCAGCCTCGGCGGCGGGGCCCTTTTAATTAATAATTCACCCCTCCACTTT. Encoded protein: CASSLGGGALLINNSPLHF.

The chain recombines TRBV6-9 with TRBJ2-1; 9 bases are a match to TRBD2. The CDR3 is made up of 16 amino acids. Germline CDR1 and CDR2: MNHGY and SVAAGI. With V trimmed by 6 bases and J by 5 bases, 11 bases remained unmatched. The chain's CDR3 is CASSHPGLAGNNEQFF. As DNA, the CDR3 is TGTGCCAGCAGCCACCCGGGGCTAGCGGGAAACAATGAGCAGTTCTTC.

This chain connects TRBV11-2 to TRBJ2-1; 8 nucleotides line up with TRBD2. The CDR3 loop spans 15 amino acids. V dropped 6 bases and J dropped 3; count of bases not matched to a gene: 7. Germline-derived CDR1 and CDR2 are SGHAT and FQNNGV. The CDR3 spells CASSFEGLDYNEQFF. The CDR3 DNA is TGTGCCAGCAGTTTCGAGGGACTAGACTACAATGAGCAGTTCTTC. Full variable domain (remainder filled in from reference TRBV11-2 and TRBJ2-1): EAGVAQSPRYKIIEKRQSVAFWCNPISGHATLYWYQQILGQGPKLLIQFQNNGVVDDSQLPKDRFSAERLKGVDSTLKIQPAKLEDSAVYLCASSFEGLDYNEQFFGPGTRLTVL.

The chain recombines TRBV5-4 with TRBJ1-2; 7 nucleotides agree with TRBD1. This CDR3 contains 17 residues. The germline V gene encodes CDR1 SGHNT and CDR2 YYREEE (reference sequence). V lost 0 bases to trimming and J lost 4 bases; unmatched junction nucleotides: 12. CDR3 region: CASSLGGTVRFSYGYTF. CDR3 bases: TGTGCCAGCAGCTTGGGCGGGACAGTAAGATTCAGCTATGGCTACACCTTC. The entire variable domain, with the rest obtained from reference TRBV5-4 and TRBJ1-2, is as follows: ETGVTQSPTHLIKTRGQQVTLRCSSQSGHNTVSWYQQALGQGPQFIFQYYREEENGRGNFPPRFSGLQFPNYSSELNVNALELDDSALYLCASSLGGTVRFSYGYTFGSGTRLTVV.

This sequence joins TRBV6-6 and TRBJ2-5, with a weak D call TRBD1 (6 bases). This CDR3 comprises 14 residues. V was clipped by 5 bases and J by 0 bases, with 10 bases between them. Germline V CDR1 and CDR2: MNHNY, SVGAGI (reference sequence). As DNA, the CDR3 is TGTGCCAGCAGTCTCGGACAGTACCAAGAGACCCAGTACTTC. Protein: CASSLGQYQETQYF.

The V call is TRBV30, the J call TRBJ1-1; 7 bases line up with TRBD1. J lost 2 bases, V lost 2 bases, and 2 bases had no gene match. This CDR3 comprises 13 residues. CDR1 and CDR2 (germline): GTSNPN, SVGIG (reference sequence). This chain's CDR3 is CAWSRQGNTEAFF. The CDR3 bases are TGTGCCTGGAGTCGACAGGGCAACACTGAAGCTTTCTTT.

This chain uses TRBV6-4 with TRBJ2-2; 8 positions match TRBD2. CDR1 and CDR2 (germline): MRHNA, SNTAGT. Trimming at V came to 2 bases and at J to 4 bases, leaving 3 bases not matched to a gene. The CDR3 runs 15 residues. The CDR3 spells CASSDDAGGTGELFF. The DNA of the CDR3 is TGTGCCAGCAGTGACGATGCGGGGGGCACCGGGGAGCTGTTTTTT.

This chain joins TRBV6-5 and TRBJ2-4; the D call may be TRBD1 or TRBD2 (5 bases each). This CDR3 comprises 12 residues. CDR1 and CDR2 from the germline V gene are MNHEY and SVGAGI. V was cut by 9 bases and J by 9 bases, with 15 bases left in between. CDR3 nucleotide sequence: TGTGCCAGTGGGTTGGGGGAAGGCATTCAGTACTTC. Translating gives CASGLGEGIQYF.

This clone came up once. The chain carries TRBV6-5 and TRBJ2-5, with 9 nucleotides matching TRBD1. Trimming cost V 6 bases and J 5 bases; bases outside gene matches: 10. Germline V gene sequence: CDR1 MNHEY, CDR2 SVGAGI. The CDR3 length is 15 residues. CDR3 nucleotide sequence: TGTGCCAGCAGGGAGCACAGGGGGCGCGCCGAGACCCAGTACTTC. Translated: CASREHRGRAETQYF.

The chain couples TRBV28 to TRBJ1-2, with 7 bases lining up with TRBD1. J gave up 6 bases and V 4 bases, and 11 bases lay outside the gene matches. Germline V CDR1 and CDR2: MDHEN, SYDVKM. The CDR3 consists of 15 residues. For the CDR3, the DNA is TGTGCCAGCAGTTCCCCCGCCAGACAGGGAGATGGCTACACCTTC. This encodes CASSSPARQGDGYTF.

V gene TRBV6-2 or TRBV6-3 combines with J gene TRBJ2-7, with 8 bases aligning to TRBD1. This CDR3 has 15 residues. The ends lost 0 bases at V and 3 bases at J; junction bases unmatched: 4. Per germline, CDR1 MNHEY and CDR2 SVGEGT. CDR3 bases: TGTGCCAGCAGTTACTCCAGGGGGCAGAACTACGAGCAGTACTTC. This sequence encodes CASSYSRGQNYEQYF.

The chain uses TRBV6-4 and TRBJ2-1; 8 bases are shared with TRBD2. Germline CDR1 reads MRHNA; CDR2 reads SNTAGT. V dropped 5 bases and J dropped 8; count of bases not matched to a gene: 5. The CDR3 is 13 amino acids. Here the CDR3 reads CASSTTSVDEQFF. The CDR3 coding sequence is TGTGCCAGCAGTACGACTAGCGTCGATGAGCAGTTCTTC.

Written as DNA, the CDR3 is TGCGCCAGCAGTCCATCCTTTCGATGGCCCTCCGAGCAGTACTTC. It codes for CASSPSFRWPSEQYF. V gene TRBV4-1 combines with J gene TRBJ2-7; D not resolved. The CDR3 has 15 amino acids. V was shortened by 6 bases and J by 6 bases, with 21 bases between the two germline ends. Germline loops: CDR1 MGHRA, CDR2 YSYEKL.

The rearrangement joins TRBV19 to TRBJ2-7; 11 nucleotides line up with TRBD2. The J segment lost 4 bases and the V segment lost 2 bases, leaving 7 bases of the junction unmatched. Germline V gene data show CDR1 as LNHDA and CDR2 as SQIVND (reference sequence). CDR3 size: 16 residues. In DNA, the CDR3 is TGTGCCAGTAGTATACGAGGGGGACTAGCGGTTTACGAGCAGTACTTC. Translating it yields CASSIRGGLAVYEQYF.

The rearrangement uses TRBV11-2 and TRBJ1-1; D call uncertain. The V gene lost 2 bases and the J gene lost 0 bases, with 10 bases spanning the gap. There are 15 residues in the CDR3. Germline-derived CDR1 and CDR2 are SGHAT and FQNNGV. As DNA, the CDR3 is TGTGCCAGCAGCTTAAGCCTAAGAATGAACACTGAAGCTTTCTTT. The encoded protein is CASSLSLRMNTEAFF.